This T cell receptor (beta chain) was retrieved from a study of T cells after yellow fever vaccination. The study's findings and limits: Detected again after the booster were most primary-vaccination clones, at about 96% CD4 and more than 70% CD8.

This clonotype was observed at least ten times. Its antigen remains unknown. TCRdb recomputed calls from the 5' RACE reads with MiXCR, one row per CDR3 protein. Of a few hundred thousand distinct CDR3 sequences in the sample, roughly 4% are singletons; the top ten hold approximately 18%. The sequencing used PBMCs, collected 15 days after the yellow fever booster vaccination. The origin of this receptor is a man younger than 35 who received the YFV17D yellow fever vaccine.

CDR3 DNA: TGTGCCAGCAGTTACCGGGCTAGGGATACGCAGTATTTT. It is translated as CASSYRARDTQYF. The chain carries TRBV6-5 and TRBJ2-3; D gene ambiguous. The CDR3 runs to 13 residues. CDR1 is MNHEY, CDR2 SVGAGI, per germline. Trimming took 2 bases from V and 6 from J, leaving 9 bases between them.